This T cell receptor (beta chain) emerged from a study of blood T cells in healthy people across ages (dated by TCRdb to about 2015). Turning to the overall study: In model experiments, template switching captured about one uniquely barcoded TCR beta cDNA molecule for every two T cells. Donors were grouped into four age groups: young (average approximately 15 years), middle-aged (roughly 37), aged (around 60) and long-lived (about 82). Age-related changes in TCR beta repertoire diversity were measured in the study by deep sequencing normalized with unique cDNA molecular identifiers. Using the same blood draw, the study looked at two additional independent replicas of 1 million unique cDNA reads for two donors, one aged 18 to 30 and the other aged 80 or older. On the study overall, not on this receptor specifically: Donor CMV infection status was unknown, potentially confounding age-related changes in expanded clonotypes. Compared with the aged group, the long-lived group had more naive CD4+ T cells, fewer expanded clones and increased TCR diversity, a pattern suggesting age selection. As age increased, observed TCR beta diversity per million T cells dropped in a roughly linear way, and a significant reduction was already evident by age about 40. Observed TCR beta diversity correlated strongly with the percentage of naive T cells measured by flow cytometry. Total diversity estimates from one million sequenced T cells were considered lower bounds and underestimates. Conclusive comparison of naive and antigen-experienced compartments was prevented by the profiling of bulk unsorted PBMCs.

V and J are truncated by 6 bases and 5 bases respectively, leaving an intervening sequence of 24 bases. The CDR3, from cysteine to phenylalanine, totals 17 residues. The kept DNA is CDR3 alone, 51 bases in frame from the first base. Per the germline V gene (reference sequence), SEHNR is the CDR1 and FQNEAQ is the CDR2. This clonotype has only a few counts. Its target antigen remains unknown. Per-base qualities were not stored, and no clone one base away is much larger. The library was built by means of 5' RACE. Sequencing took place on an Illumina HiSeq 2500. A second roughly 7 to 11 cycle PCR used a sample-barcoded 5' primer and a J-beta primer mix. Each TCR beta cDNA molecule received a unique molecular identifier from a template-switch 5' adaptor carrying 12 random nucleotides. Each sample yielded at least 2.5 million CDR3-containing paired-end reads. The Mint cDNA synthesis kit, primed by a TRBC-specific oligonucleotide, was used to synthesize first-strand cDNA from all RNA. All cDNA was treated with uracil-DNA glycosylase and then went through a first 18-cycle PCR with the universal primers M1SS and BC2_uni_R. As for how the authors treated the data: Each sample was normalized by randomly selecting 1 million high-quality reads, each carrying a distinct molecular identifier. Reads sharing molecular identifiers were discarded rather than binned into consensus sequences. MiTCR, with a Q25 quality threshold and the strictest error-elimination algorithm, was used for CDR3 identification, clonotype clustering and error correction. A nonparametric unseen species model with Euler transformation was used to estimate lower-bound total TCR beta diversity. TCRdb took the public reads, trimmed them with fastp at Q25, ran MiXCR for clone calling and kept in-frame beta chains. Rows are combined by CDR3 protein, so each entry shows the most common genes and DNA. These V and J calls rely on TCRdb rather than the paper's analysis. In all, the sample holds 1 million or so distinct CDR3 sequences, and 20% to 25% of those were seen once. Around 0.75% of the sample is in the top ten clones.

The roughly 38 donors, aged about 6 to 95 years, were systemically healthy Caucasian individuals from Russia. Each donor gave 8 to 10 milliliters of peripheral blood, collected into EDTA-treated Vacutainer tubes. Ficoll-Paque density-gradient centrifugation was used to isolate PBMCs, with at least 7 million per sample. Total RNA, at least 5.5 micrograms per sample, was extracted from PBMCs with Trizol reagent. For every donor, flow cytometry on a PBMC aliquot measured the percentage of naive CD45RAhigh/CD27high T cells. These data also featured in a second study, about T cells of mothers and their children. The second study also describes: Nine systemically healthy Caucasian individuals, comprising three mothers and their six children, were included as donors. cDNA synthesis used all of the extracted RNA, with 1.5 ug of RNA in each 15 ul reaction. Sample barcodes and 2-4 random nucleotides were added via the M1S primer in the second PCR. Each mother yielded over 9 million TCR beta CDR3 reads and each child some 3 million reads. Thymic selection shapes the output of TCR recombination in a similar way in related and unrelated pairs, and inherited differences have a minor effect. Normalized repertoire overlap was always found to be slightly, but never significantly, higher in related mother-child pairs than in unrelated mother-child pairs. No persistent microchimeric T cell clones were found, with a detection sensitivity of 85 to 100 clones per million clonotypes. Deep NGS was used in the study to compare the TCR beta repertoires of mothers and children and to look for features that separate related mother-child pairs from unrelated individuals. On average, the children were roughly 11 +/- 4 years old, while the mothers were around 40 +/- 4 years old. After adapters were ligated using NEBNext reagents, the libraries underwent 100+100 nt paired-end sequencing on an Illumina HiSeq 2000. To prevent cross-contamination, the mother and child libraries were prepared a month apart and were sequenced in separate runs. For each donor, between about 500,000 and 2,200,000 distinct TCR beta clonotypes were identified. Naive TCR beta clonotypes were estimated from low-frequency clonotypes matched to each donor's FACS-determined naive share, without sorting.

The TCR comes from a girl aged 2 to 10 in good health. Sequences were obtained from blood. The chain is encoded by TRBV7-9 joined to TRBJ2-3, with TRBD1 as a weak D call on 6 bases. The CDR3 reads CASSRPPKGVEVDTQYF. The DNA sequence is TGTGCCAGCAGTCGGCCCCCAAAGGGGGTCGAGGTAGATACGCAGTATTTT.